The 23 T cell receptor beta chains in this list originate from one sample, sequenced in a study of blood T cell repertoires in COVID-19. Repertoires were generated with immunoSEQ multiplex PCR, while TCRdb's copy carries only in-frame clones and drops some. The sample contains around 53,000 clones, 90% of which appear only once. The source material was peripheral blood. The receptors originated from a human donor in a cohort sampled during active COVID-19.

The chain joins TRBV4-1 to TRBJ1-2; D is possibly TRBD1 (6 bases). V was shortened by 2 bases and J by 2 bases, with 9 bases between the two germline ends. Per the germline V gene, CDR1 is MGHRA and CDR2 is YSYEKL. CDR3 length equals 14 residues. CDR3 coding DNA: TGCGCCAGCAGCCAACCAGGGGCAAACTATGGCTACACCTTC. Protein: CASSQPGANYGYTF.

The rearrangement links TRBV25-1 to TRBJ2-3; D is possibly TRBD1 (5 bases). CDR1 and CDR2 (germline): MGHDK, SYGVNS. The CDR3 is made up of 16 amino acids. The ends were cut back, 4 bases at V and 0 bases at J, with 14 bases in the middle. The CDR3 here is CASSAARQGSTDTQYF. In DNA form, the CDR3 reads TGTGCCAGCAGTGCCGCGAGGCAGGGCAGCACAGATACGCAGTATTTT.

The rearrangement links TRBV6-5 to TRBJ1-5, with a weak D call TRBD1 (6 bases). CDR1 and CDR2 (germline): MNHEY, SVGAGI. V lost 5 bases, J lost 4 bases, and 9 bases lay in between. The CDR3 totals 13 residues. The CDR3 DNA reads TGTGCCAGCAGTCGAGACAGGAATCAGCCCCAGCATTTT. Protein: CASSRDRNQPQHF.

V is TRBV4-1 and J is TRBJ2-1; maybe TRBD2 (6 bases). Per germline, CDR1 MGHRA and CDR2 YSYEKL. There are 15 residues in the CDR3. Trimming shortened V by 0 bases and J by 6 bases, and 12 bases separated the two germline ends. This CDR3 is CASSQERGLGNEQFF. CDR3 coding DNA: TGCGCCAGCAGCCAAGAGCGGGGACTGGGCAATGAGCAGTTCTTC.

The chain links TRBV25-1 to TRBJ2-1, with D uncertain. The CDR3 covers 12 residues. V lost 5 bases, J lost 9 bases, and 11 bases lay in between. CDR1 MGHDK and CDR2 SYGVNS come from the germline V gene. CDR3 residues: CASSISSSEQFF. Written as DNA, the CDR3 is TGTGCCAGCAGTATAAGTTCGAGTGAGCAGTTCTTC.

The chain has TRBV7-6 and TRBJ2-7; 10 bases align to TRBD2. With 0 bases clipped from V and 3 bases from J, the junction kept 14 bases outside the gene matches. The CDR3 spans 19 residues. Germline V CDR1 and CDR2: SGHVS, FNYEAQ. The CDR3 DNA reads TGTGCCAGCAGCTTAGCGCTAGCGGGAGAATTTAATCGGTTCTACGAGCAGTACTTC. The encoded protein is CASSLALAGEFNRFYEQYF.

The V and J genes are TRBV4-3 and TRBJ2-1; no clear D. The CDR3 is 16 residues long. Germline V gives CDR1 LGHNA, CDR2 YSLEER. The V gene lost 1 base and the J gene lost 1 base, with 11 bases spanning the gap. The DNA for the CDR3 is TGCGCCAGCAGCCAAGGGTCGAGGAATTCCTACAATGAGCAGTTCTTC. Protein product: CASSQGSRNSYNEQFF.

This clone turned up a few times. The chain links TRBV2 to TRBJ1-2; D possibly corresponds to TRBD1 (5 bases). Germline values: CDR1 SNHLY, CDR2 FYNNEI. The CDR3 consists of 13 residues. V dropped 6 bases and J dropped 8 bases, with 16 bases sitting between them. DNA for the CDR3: TGTGCCAGCAGAGGACAAATGCAGGGAGGCTACACCTTC. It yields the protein CASRGQMQGGYTF.

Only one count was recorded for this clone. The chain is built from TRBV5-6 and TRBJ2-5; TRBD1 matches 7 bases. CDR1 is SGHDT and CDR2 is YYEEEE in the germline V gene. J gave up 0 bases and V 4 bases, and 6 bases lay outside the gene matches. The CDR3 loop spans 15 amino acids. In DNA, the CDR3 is TGTGCCAGCAGCCCCGGGACAGCCCACCAAGAGACCCAGTACTTC. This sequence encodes CASSPGTAHQETQYF.

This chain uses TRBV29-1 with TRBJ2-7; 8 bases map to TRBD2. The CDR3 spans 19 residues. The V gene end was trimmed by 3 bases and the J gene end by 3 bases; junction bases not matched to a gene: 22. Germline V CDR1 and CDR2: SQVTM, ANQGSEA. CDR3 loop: CSVDLHHPSPREGRYEQYF. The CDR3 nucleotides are TGCAGCGTTGATTTGCACCACCCATCCCCCCGGGAGGGCCGCTACGAGCAGTACTTC.

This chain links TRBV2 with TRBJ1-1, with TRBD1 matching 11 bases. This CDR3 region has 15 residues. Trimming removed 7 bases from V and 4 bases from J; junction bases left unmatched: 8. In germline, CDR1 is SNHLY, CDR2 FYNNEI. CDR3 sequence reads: CASKVTGTGGTEAFF. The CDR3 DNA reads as TGTGCCAGCAAAGTAACCGGGACAGGGGGCACTGAAGCTTTCTTT.

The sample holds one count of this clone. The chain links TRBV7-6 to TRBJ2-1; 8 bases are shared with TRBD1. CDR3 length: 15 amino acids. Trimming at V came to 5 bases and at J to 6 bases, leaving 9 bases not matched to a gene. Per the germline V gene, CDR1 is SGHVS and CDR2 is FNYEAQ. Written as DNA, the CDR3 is TGTGCCAGCAGCAAACGGACAGGGAGGAGCAATGAGCAGTTCTTC. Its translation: CASSKRTGRSNEQFF.

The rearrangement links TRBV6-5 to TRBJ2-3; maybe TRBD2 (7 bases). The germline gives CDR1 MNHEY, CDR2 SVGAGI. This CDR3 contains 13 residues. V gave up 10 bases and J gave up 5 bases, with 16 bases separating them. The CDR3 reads CATPPGGVDTQYF. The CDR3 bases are TGTGCCACCCCTCCGGGGGGCGTAGATACGCAGTATTTT.

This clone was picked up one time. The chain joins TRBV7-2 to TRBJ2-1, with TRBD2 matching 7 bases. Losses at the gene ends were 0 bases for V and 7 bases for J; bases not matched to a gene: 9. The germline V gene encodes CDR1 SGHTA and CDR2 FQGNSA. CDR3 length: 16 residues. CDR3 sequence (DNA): TGTGCCAGCAGCTTAGCAAGGAGCGGGAATCGGAATGAGCAGTTCTTC. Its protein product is CASSLARSGNRNEQFF.

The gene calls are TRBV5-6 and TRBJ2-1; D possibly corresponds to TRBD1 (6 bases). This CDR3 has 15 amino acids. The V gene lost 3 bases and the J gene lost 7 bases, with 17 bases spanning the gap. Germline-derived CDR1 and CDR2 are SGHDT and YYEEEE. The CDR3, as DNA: TGTGCCAGCAGCTGGAATCCGGGGACATTTAATGAGCAGTTCTTC. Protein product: CASSWNPGTFNEQFF.

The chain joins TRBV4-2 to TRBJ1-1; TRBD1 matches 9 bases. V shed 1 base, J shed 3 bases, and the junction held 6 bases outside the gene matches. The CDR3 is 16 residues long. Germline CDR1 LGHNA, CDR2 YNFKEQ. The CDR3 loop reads CASSQGDRATDTEAFF. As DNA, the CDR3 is TGTGCCAGCAGCCAAGGGGACAGGGCAACGGACACTGAAGCTTTCTTT.

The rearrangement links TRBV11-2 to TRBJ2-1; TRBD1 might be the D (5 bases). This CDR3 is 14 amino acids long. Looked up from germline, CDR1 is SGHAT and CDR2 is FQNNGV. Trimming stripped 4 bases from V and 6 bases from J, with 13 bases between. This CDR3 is CASSWGSALNEQFF. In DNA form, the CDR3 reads TGTGCCAGCAGCTGGGGCAGCGCGCTCAATGAGCAGTTCTTC.

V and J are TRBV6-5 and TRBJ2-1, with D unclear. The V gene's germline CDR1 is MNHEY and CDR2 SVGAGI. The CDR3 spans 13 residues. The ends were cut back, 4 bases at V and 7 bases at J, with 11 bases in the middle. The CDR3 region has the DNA TGTGCCAGCAGTTTAACCGGGTGGAATGAGCAGTTCTTC. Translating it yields CASSLTGWNEQFF.

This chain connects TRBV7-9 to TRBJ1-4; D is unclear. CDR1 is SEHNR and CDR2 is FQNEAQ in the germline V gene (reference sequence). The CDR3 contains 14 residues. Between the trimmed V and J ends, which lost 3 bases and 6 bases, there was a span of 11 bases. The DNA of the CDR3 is TGTGCCAGCAGCTTCGGGGAGGTAGATGAAAAACTGTTTTTT. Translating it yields CASSFGEVDEKLFF.

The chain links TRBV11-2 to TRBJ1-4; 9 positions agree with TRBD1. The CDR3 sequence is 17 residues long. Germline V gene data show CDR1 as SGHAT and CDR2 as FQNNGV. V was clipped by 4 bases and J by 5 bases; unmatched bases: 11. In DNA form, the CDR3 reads TGTGCCAGCAGCTCACGAATCAAACAGGGGGCGAATGAAAAACTGTTTTTT. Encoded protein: CASSSRIKQGANEKLFF.

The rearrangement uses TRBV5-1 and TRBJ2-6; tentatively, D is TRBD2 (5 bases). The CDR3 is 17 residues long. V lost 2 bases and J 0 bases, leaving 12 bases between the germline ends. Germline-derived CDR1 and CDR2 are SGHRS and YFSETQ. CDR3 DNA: TGCGCCAGCAGCTTCGAATCGGGGAGCTCTGGGGCCAACGTCCTGACTTTC. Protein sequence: CASSFESGSSGANVLTF.

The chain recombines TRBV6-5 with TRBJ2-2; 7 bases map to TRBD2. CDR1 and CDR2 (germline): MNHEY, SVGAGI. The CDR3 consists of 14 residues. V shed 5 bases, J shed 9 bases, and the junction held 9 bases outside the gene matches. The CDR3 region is CASSTSGGRRELFF. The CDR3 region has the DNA TGTGCCAGCAGTACCTCGGGGGGACGCCGGGAGCTGTTTTTT.

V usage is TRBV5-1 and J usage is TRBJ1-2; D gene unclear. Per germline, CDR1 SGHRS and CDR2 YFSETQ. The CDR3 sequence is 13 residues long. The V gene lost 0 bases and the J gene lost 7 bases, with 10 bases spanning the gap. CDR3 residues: CASSLAGRSGYTF. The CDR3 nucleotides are TGCGCCAGCAGCTTGGCCGGTCGGAGTGGCTACACCTTC.